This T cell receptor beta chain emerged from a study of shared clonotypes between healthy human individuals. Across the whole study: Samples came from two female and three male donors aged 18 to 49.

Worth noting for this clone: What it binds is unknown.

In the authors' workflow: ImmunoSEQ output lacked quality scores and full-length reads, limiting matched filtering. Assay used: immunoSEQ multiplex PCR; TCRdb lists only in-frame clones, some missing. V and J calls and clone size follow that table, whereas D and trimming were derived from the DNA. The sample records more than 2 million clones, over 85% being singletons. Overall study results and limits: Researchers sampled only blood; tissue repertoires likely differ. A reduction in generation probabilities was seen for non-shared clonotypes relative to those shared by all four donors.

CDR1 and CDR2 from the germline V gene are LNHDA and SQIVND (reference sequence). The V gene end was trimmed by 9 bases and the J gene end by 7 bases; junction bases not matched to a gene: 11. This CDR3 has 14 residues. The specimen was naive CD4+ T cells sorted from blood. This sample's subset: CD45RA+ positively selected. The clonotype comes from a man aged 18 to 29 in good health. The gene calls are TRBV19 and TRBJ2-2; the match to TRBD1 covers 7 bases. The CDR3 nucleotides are TGTGCCAGCGCCACCAGCAGGGGGAGCGGGGAGCTGTTTTTT. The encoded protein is CASATSRGSGELFF.